The T cell receptor (beta chain) under discussion was sequenced for a study of T-cell memory formation after mild COVID-19 (dated by TCRdb to the early 2020s). With regard to the full study: TCR sequence clusters from the two donors were found to be largely donor specific. In two donors, T-cell clones that expanded and contracted after mild COVID-19 were followed by sequencing TCRalpha and TCRbeta repertoires longitudinally. Two young, previously healthy adult volunteers, one female and one male, were included in the cohort.

Trimming costs V 5 bases and J 3 bases, and their ends lie 8 bases apart. The CDR3 covers 13 residues, taking in both the cysteine and the phenylalanine. The DNA shown is the 39-base CDR3, in frame from base 1. Looking up the germline V gene yields CDR1 MNHEY and CDR2 SVGAGI. The sample was run on an Illumina NovaSeq 6000. TCRalpha and TCRbeta cDNA libraries were constructed by 5'RACE with constant-segment primers, with sample barcodes and unique molecular identifiers being introduced. Trizol reagent was used to extract RNA from every sample. Library amplification was performed in two PCR steps, and a second sample barcode and Illumina TruSeq adapters were introduced in the second step. The libraries were sequenced on an Illumina NovaSeq using 2 x 150 bp paired-end reads. In the source study's methods: The reads were demultiplexed and collapsed into UMI-guided consensus sequences using migec v1.2.7. With mixcr v2.1.11, UMI consensuses were aligned to TRA and TRB V and J templates and assembled into clonotypes. A clonotype was counted as expanded or contracted only if both edgeR and NoisET called the change significant, with noise models trained on biological replicates. edgeR calls used a false discovery rate-adjusted p below 0.01 and a log2 fold-change threshold of 1. As an exploratory analysis of dynamics, max-normalized trajectories of the 1000 most abundant clonotypes were examined by PCA with hierarchical clustering. Separately sequenced CD4+ and CD8+ repertoires were used to assign a CD4 or CD8 phenotype to each responding clone. TCRdb reworked the public reads: Q25 trimming with fastp, MiXCR clone assembly, productive beta chains retained. Each entry merges the rows of one CDR3 protein and shows their most common DNA and genes. TCRdb's processing, not the authors' own work, is the source of the V and J calls. Present in this sample are hundreds of thousands of distinct CDR3 sequences, 28% of which were seen just once. Approximately 13% of the sample rests with the top ten.

Points the paper makes about the study in general: Only a couple of mild cases were covered in the study, and larger cohorts including severe cases with pre-infection samples were considered necessary. Some responding clones were detected in pre-infection memory, suggesting pre-existing cross-reactive memory T cells joined the SARS-CoV-2 response. Contracting CD4+ clones turned up mainly in the CM and EM memory subsets, whereas EMRA was where CD8+ clones were enriched. SARS-CoV-2 specificity of the second-wave clones peaking on day 37 was not confirmed. From day 15 to 85, contracting clones showed balanced CD4/CD8 phenotypes, whereas a second wave of clones that expanded from day 15 to 37 leaned towards CD4+.

This clonotype showed up just once. Its antigen specificity is not known. Within one base of it there is no much larger clone, and no base qualities were kept. Ficoll-Paque density gradient centrifugation was the method used to isolate PBMCs. Sequenced material: PBMCs or a T cell subset sorted from them (not recorded which). The sequence came from an adult woman who had mild COVID-19 (a few samples of this study predate the infection). The sample titles of this study are shuffled in the database, so cell type and time point are left out; the donor was told from shared clones. Recombination connected TRBV6-5 to TRBJ1-5; the D gene is unclear. In nucleotides, the sequence is TGTGCCAGCAGTAACCGGGCCAATCAGCCCCAGCATTTT. This yields the protein CASSNRANQPQHF.